These T cell receptor beta chains were read from a single sample in a study of cytotoxic CD8 clonotypes in ibrutinib-treated CLL. Clones were read by immunoSEQ multiplex PCR, and TCRdb kept only the in-frame ones, dropping some. The sample shows 150,000 to 200,000 clones, about 88% of them seen only once. This specimen was PBMCs, taken at disease progression, from a patient treated with ibrutinib. Source of these receptors: a human donor with chronic lymphocytic leukemia. CDR3s include the opening cysteine and the closing phenylalanine or tryptophan. The D gene is left open where the match is weak. Part of the rows lack a size; the others show once, few, many or a class for expanded clones.

V gene,D gene,clone size,J gene,CDR3 DNA,CDR3 protein
TRBV4-3,TRBD1,-,TRBJ1-4,TGCGCCAGCAGCCGGACAGGAGGGACTAATGAAAAACTGTTTTTT,CASSRTGGTNEKLFF
TRBV13,-,-,TRBJ2-3,TGTGCCAGCAGCTTAGCCCTATGGGCCCTACCTCCAGATACGCAGTATTTT,CASSLALWALPPDTQYF
TRBV7-9,TRBD2,-,TRBJ2-5,TGTGCCAGCAGAAGACTAGCGGTCAGAGAGACCCAGTACTTC,CASRRLAVRETQYF
TRBV2,-,few,TRBJ2-4,TGTGCCTGCGCTGGGAAAAACATTCAGTACTTC,CACAGKNIQYF
TRBV4-1,TRBD1,-,TRBJ2-7,TGCGCCAGCAGCCTTAACCTAGGACAGGGGACGCCCTACGAGCAGTACTTC,CASSLNLGQGTPYEQYF
TRBV13,-,-,TRBJ2-2,TGTGCCAGCGCACTCAGACTGGGGGACACCGGGGAGCTGTTTTTT,CASALRLGDTGELFF
TRBV6-5,-,few,TRBJ1-3,TGTGCCAGCAGAGAAACAGGGAGCTCTGGAAACACCATATATTTT,CASRETGSSGNTIYF
TRBV5-1,-,-,TRBJ2-1,TGCGCCAGCAGCTTGGAAGGACAGATCTCCTACAATGAGCAGTTCTTC,CASSLEGQISYNEQFF
TRBV18,TRBD2,-,TRBJ2-7,TGTGCCAGCTCACCAACTAGCGGGATTATCTACGAGCAGTACTTC,CASSPTSGIIYEQYF
TRBV5-1,-,-,TRBJ2-7,TGCGCCAGCAGCTTGTCTCCTCACGAGCAGTACTTC,CASSLSPHEQYF
TRBV19,TRBD1,-,TRBJ1-5,TGTGCCAGTAACATCGGGACAGGCGTTCAGCCCCAGCATTTT,CASNIGTGVQPQHF
TRBV28,TRBD1,few,TRBJ1-2,TGTGCCAGCAGACCGGACAGGGGAAATGGCTACACCTTC,CASRPDRGNGYTF
TRBV7-9,TRBD1,-,TRBJ1-1,TGTGCCAGCAGCCGAGGACAGGGGGAAGCTTTCTTT,CASSRGQGEAFF
TRBV11-3,-,-,TRBJ2-5,TGTGCCAGCAGCCAAGAAGGACAGAGGAAAAGGAGGGTGGAGACCCAGTACTTC,CASSQEGQRKRRVETQYF
TRBV29-1,TRBD1,-,TRBJ1-1,TGCAGCGGTAGGGGACAGCCGAACACTGAAGCTTTCTTT,CSGRGQPNTEAFF
TRBV21-1,-,-,TRBJ2-7,TGTGCCAGCAGCAAAGGATACGGACTAGCGGGATTCTACGAGCAGTACTTC,CASSKGYGLAGFYEQYF
TRBV25-1,TRBD1,-,TRBJ2-7,TGTGCCAGCAGTGAATGGGACAGGGGCTACGAGCAGTACTTC,CASSEWDRGYEQYF
TRBV5-1,-,-,TRBJ2-7,TGCGCCAGCAGCTTGGTCGGGCCGGGAGAGCAGTACTTC,CASSLVGPGEQYF
TRBV6-5,-,-,TRBJ2-7,TGTGCCAGCAGTTCTTTAGACGAGCAGTACTTC,CASSSLDEQYF
TRBV5-4,TRBD2,-,TRBJ2-7,TGTGCCAGCACCATTAGCGGGAGTAAGTTCTACGAGCAGTACTTC,CASTISGSKFYEQYF
TRBV19,-,-,TRBJ1-4,TGTGCCAGTAGTATAGACAGCGAGGAAAAACTGTTTTTT,CASSIDSEEKLFF
TRBV9,-,-,TRBJ2-2,TGTGCCAGCAGCGTAGGGGACCGAATCCAACGTACGAACACCGGGGAGCTGTTTTTT,CASSVGDRIQRTNTGELFF
TRBV4-1,-,once,TRBJ2-3,TGCGCCAGCAGCCTCCGATCGGGGGCGGGATCCCTCACAGATACGCAGTATTTT,CASSLRSGAGSLTDTQYF
TRBV4-2,TRBD1,-,TRBJ1-5,TGTGCCAGCAGCCAAGATCTTTGGGTTAAAGGGACAGGGAACGTGGAGCCCCAGCATTTT,CASSQDLWVKGTGNVEPQHF
TRBV19,TRBD1,-,TRBJ1-1,TGTGCCAGTAGGATACAGGGGGGTAACACTGAAGCTTTCTTT,CASRIQGGNTEAFF
TRBV5-1,TRBD1,-,TRBJ1-1,TGCGCCAGCAGCCCGGGACAGCCAGGCACTGAAGCTTTCTTT,CASSPGQPGTEAFF
TRBV19,TRBD1,-,TRBJ2-2,TGTGCCAGTAGAAGGGGGCCCACCGGGGAGCTGTTTTTT,CASRRGPTGELFF
TRBV30,-,-,TRBJ2-7,TGTGCCTGGAGTCCTTTAAGTCCTCCCTACGAGCAGTACTTC,CAWSPLSPPYEQYF
TRBV7-6,-,-,TRBJ1-2,TGTGCCAGCAGCTTAGGGCAGGGAGCTAACTATGGCTACACCTTC,CASSLGQGANYGYTF
TRBV7-9,TRBD1,-,TRBJ2-2,TGTGCCAGCAGCAGAGGGACAGGGGGCGAGGACACCGGGGAGCTGTTTTTT,CASSRGTGGEDTGELFF
TRBV30,-,-,TRBJ2-5,TGTGCCTGGAGTTTGGGTCAGGGGCTCGTTGAGACCCAGTACTTC,CAWSLGQGLVETQYF
TRBV19,-,-,TRBJ1-2,TGTGCCAGTAGCTCAGGAGAAAGGTACTATGGCTACACCTTC,CASSSGERYYGYTF
TRBV18,-,-,TRBJ1-2,TGTGCCAGCTCTGCAGGGGTAAGCTATGGCTACACCTTC,CASSAGVSYGYTF
TRBV9,-,once,TRBJ2-3,TGTGCCAGCAGCGTAGGAGGGACCTACACAGATACGCAGTATTTT,CASSVGGTYTDTQYF
TRBV28,TRBD1,-,TRBJ1-2,TGTGCCAGCAGTTCTGGAGGGGGCGCCTCCAATGGCTACACCTTC,CASSSGGGASNGYTF
TRBV19,TRBD2,-,TRBJ2-1,TGTGCCAGTAGTATAGTCCTAGCGGGGTCGGAGCAGTTCTTC,CASSIVLAGSEQFF
TRBV6-4,-,-,TRBJ2-2,TGTGCCAGCAGTAAGTTCGGGGGCGCGAACACCGGGGAGCTGTTTTTT,CASSKFGGANTGELFF
TRBV27,TRBD2,once,TRBJ2-7,TGTGCCAGCAGTGACTTTAGCGGGAGGACCTACGAGCAGTACTTC,CASSDFSGRTYEQYF
TRBV18,-,-,TRBJ1-5,TGTGCCAGCTCACTAGACCGCCTAAATCAGCCCCAGCATTTT,CASSLDRLNQPQHF
TRBV18,-,-,TRBJ1-3,TGTGCCAGCTCCCCGATCGAGGGTGGAAACACCATATATTTT,CASSPIEGGNTIYF
TRBV6-5,-,-,TRBJ1-1,TGTGCCAGCAGTTACTCGAGAGTCAGCATGAACACTGAAGCTTTCTTT,CASSYSRVSMNTEAFF